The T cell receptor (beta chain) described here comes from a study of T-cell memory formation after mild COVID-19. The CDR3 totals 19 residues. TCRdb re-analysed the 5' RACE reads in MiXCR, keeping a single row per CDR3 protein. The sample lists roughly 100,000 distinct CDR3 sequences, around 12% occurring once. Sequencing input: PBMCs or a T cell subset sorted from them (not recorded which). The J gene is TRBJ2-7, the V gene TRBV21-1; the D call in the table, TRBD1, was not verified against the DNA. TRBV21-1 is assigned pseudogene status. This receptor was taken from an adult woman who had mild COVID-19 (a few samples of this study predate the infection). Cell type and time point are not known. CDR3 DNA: TGTGCCAGCAGCAAAGGGTCCGCGGGACAGGGGGATTTCTGCTACGAGCAGTACTTC. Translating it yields CASSKGSAGQGDFCYEQYF.